These T cell receptor beta chains were read from a single sample in a study of shared clonotypes between healthy human individuals. Sequencing used immunoSEQ multiplex PCR; TCRdb keeps in-frame clones, though not all of them. The table includes millions of clones, 93% detected once. The sequenced sample consisted of naive CD4+ T cells from PBMCs. Every receptor here comes from a man younger than 35 in good health. Some clones in this sample may be carry-over from other donors' samples. Both conserved end residues are part of each CDR3. Each record gives: clone size, J gene, V gene, D gene, CDR3 protein, CDR3 DNA. The D gene is left open where the match is weak. Expanded clones are given a class, and other clones once, few, many or no size at all.

clone size: NA
J gene: TRBJ1-3
V gene: TRBV28
D gene: NA
CDR3 protein: CASNPYPTSSGNTIYF
CDR3 DNA: TGTGCCAGCAACCCATATCCGACGAGCTCTGGAAACACCATATATTTT

clone size: NA
J gene: TRBJ1-5
V gene: TRBV28
D gene: TRBD1
CDR3 protein: CASSFLRQGVQPQHF
CDR3 DNA: TGTGCCAGCAGTTTTCTAAGACAGGGAGTTCAGCCCCAGCATTTT

clone size: NA
J gene: TRBJ1-5
V gene: TRBV11-3
D gene: NA
CDR3 protein: CASSLGRPYSNQPQHF
CDR3 DNA: TGTGCCAGCAGCTTAGGACGGCCCTATAGCAATCAGCCCCAGCATTTT

clone size: once
J gene: TRBJ1-1
V gene: TRBV18
D gene: NA
CDR3 protein: CASSPPTRPGTEAFF
CDR3 DNA: TGTGCCAGCTCACCACCGACCAGGCCCGGCACTGAAGCTTTCTTT

clone size: NA
J gene: TRBJ2-7
V gene: TRBV7-2
D gene: NA
CDR3 protein: CASSQDWTSYEQYF
CDR3 DNA: TGTGCCAGCAGCCAGGACTGGACCTCCTACGAGCAGTACTTC

clone size: NA
J gene: TRBJ2-1
V gene: TRBV18
D gene: TRBD2
CDR3 protein: CASSPRELAGGANEQFF
CDR3 DNA: TGTGCCAGCTCACCACGAGAACTAGCGGGAGGGGCCAATGAGCAGTTCTTC

clone size: few
J gene: TRBJ1-5
V gene: TRBV6-1
D gene: NA
CDR3 protein: CASSQGNNQPQHF
CDR3 DNA: TGTGCCAGCAGTCAGGGTAACAATCAGCCCCAGCATTTT

clone size: NA
J gene: TRBJ2-2
V gene: TRBV21-1
D gene: NA
CDR3 protein: CASSLPRIVSRNTGELFF
CDR3 DNA: TGTGCCAGCAGCCTTCCCCGTATCGTTAGCCGAAACACCGGGGAGCTGTTTTTT

clone size: NA
J gene: TRBJ1-1
V gene: TRBV28
D gene: NA
CDR3 protein: CASSLPRSGEAFF
CDR3 DNA: TGTGCCAGCAGTTTACCCAGGTCCGGTGAAGCTTTCTTT

clone size: NA
J gene: TRBJ2-2
V gene: TRBV6-5
D gene: TRBD1
CDR3 protein: CASSTGTGKAGELFF
CDR3 DNA: TGTGCCAGCAGTACCGGGACAGGGAAGGCCGGGGAGCTGTTTTTT

clone size: NA
J gene: TRBJ2-3
V gene: TRBV5-1
D gene: NA
CDR3 protein: CASSLLGTRDGDTQYF
CDR3 DNA: TGCGCCAGCAGCTTGCTCGGGACCAGGGATGGAGATACGCAGTATTTT

clone size: NA
J gene: TRBJ2-5
V gene: TRBV4-3
D gene: TRBD1
CDR3 protein: CASSLDRWTGQYF
CDR3 DNA: TGCGCCAGCAGCCTAGACCGGTGGACAGGGCAGTACTTC

clone size: NA
J gene: TRBJ1-5
V gene: TRBV27
D gene: NA
CDR3 protein: CASSLIGKGNQPQHF
CDR3 DNA: TGTGCCAGCAGTTTAATAGGTAAGGGCAATCAGCCCCAGCATTTT

clone size: NA
J gene: TRBJ2-2
V gene: TRBV28
D gene: NA
CDR3 protein: CASRHNIWGRRTGELFF
CDR3 DNA: TGTGCCAGCAGACACAACATCTGGGGGAGACGCACCGGGGAGCTGTTTTTT

clone size: NA
J gene: TRBJ2-1
V gene: TRBV2
D gene: NA
CDR3 protein: CASSEAGNVMYNEQFF
CDR3 DNA: TGTGCCAGCAGTGAAGCGGGAAACGTAATGTACAATGAGCAGTTCTTC

clone size: NA
J gene: TRBJ2-7
V gene: TRBV5-6
D gene: NA
CDR3 protein: CASSFGPTRRAYEQYF
CDR3 DNA: TGTGCCAGCAGCTTTGGACCGACCCGGAGGGCCTACGAGCAGTACTTC

clone size: NA
J gene: TRBJ2-3
V gene: TRBV4-2
D gene: TRBD2
CDR3 protein: CASSQESGGPQTQYF
CDR3 DNA: TGTGCCAGCAGCCAAGAGTCGGGAGGGCCTCAGACGCAGTATTTT

clone size: NA
J gene: TRBJ2-3
V gene: TRBV5-1
D gene: NA
CDR3 protein: CASSRVGQRRDTQYF
CDR3 DNA: TGCGCCAGCAGCCGCGTTGGACAGCGCCGGGATACGCAGTATTTT

clone size: NA
J gene: TRBJ1-5
V gene: TRBV28
D gene: TRBD1
CDR3 protein: CASTRNRGGFGNQPQHF
CDR3 DNA: TGTGCCAGCACTCGAAACAGGGGAGGATTTGGCAATCAGCCCCAGCATTTT

clone size: NA
J gene: TRBJ2-2
V gene: TRBV4-3
D gene: TRBD2
CDR3 protein: CASSQERLADINTGELFF
CDR3 DNA: TGCGCCAGCAGCCAAGAAAGACTAGCGGATATTAACACCGGGGAGCTGTTTTTT

clone size: NA
J gene: TRBJ2-3
V gene: TRBV6-5
D gene: NA
CDR3 protein: CASSYSRLVTDTQYF
CDR3 DNA: TGTGCCAGCAGTTACTCCCGACTCGTCACAGATACGCAGTATTTT

clone size: NA
J gene: TRBJ2-7
V gene: TRBV7-9
D gene: TRBD1
CDR3 protein: CASSLDRGPLSEQYF
CDR3 DNA: TGTGCCAGCAGCTTAGACAGGGGTCCCCTCTCCGAGCAGTACTTC

clone size: NA
J gene: TRBJ1-1
V gene: TRBV5-4
D gene: NA
CDR3 protein: CASSARANTEAFF
CDR3 DNA: TGTGCCAGCAGCGCCAGGGCAAACACTGAAGCTTTCTTT